Below, one T cell receptor (beta chain) is given with its context. The antigen is undetermined. Some clones are missing from TCRdb's copy, which holds only in-frame ones; the method was immunoSEQ multiplex PCR. The sample gives 100,000 or so clones, 92% of which show up once; approximately 0.18% is in the top ten. This sample was taken from a study of graft-versus-host responses after intestinal transplantation. Turning to the study itself: Each transplant was multivisceral, liver-intestinal, or isolated intestinal. Study-wide results and limits: Allografts from individuals with graft-donor T cell macrochimerism displayed high graft-versus-host to host-versus-graft clonal ratios. Recipient marrow contained GvH clones, some of which appeared first in ileum or blood.

The germline gives CDR1 MGHRA, CDR2 YSYEKL. This CDR3 spans 17 amino acids. Trimming took 0 bases from V and 7 from J; bases not matched to a gene: 13. The source is a human donor who received an intestinal transplant. Sequences were derived from unstimulated CD4+ T cells sorted from spleen or lymph node cells, sampled before intestinal transplant. V usage is TRBV4-1 and J usage is TRBJ2-5; 8 nucleotides match TRBD2. CDR3 nucleotide sequence: TGCGCCAGCAGCCAAGATCAGGGAACTAGCGGTTTGGCGACCCAGTACTTC. It specifies CASSQDQGTSGLATQYF.